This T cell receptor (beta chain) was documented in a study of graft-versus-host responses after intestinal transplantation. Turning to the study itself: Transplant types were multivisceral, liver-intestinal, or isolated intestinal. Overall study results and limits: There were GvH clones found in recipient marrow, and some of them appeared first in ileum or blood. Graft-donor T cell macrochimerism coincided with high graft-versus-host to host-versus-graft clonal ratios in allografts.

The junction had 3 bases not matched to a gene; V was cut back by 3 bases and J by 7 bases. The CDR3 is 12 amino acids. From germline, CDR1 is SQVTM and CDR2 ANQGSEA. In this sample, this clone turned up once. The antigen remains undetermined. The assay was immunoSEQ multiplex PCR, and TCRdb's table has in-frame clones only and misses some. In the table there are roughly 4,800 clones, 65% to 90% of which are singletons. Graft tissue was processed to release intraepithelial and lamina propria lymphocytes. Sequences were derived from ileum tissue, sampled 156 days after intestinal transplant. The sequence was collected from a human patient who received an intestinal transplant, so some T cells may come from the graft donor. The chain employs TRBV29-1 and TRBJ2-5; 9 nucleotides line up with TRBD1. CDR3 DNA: TGCAGCGTTGAGAGACAGGGGGGGACCCAGTACTTC. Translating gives CSVERQGGTQYF.